This is a list of T cell receptor beta chains from one sample in a study of blood T cell repertoires in COVID-19. Measured with immunoSEQ multiplex PCR; TCRdb has only the in-frame clones, and not every one. The data show 300,000 to 400,000 clones, approximately 90% seen once. Sequenced input: PBMCs or T cells enriched from blood (not recorded which). The receptors derive from a young man who had recovered from COVID-19. CDR3s include the opening cysteine and the closing phenylalanine or tryptophan. The order of the fields is clone size, D gene, J gene, V gene, CDR3 protein, CDR3 DNA. The D gene is left open where the match is weak. Rows may omit the clone size; those that give it use once, few, many or a size class.

clone_size: .
d_call: .
j_call: TRBJ1-2
v_call: TRBV7-8
cdr3_aa: CASSSGVPYGYTF
cdr3_nt: TGTGCCAGCAGCTCAGGGGTTCCCTATGGCTACACCTTC

clone_size: .
d_call: .
j_call: TRBJ1-1
v_call: TRBV5-1
cdr3_aa: CASSLEGLLLNTEAFF
cdr3_nt: TGCGCCAGCAGCTTGGAGGGACTTCTTTTGAACACTGAAGCTTTCTTT

clone_size: few
d_call: TRBD1
j_call: TRBJ1-2
v_call: TRBV19
cdr3_aa: CASSIALEDRGHGYTF
cdr3_nt: TGTGCCAGTAGTATCGCGTTAGAGGACAGGGGGCATGGCTACACCTTC

clone_size: .
d_call: .
j_call: TRBJ1-6
v_call: TRBV5-1
cdr3_aa: CASSLKQGTSPLHF
cdr3_nt: TGCGCCAGCAGCTTGAAACAGGGTACCTCACCCCTCCACTTT

clone_size: .
d_call: .
j_call: TRBJ1-2
v_call: TRBV2
cdr3_aa: CASRGDSYGYTF
cdr3_nt: TGTGCCAGCAGAGGGGACTCCTATGGCTACACCTTC

clone_size: .
d_call: TRBD2
j_call: TRBJ2-3
v_call: TRBV10-3
cdr3_aa: CAISVGGTSGRTQYF
cdr3_nt: TGTGCCATCAGTGTTGGGGGGACTAGCGGGAGGACGCAGTATTTT

clone_size: once
d_call: .
j_call: TRBJ1-5
v_call: TRBV30
cdr3_aa: CAWSPGLANQPQHF
cdr3_nt: TGTGCCTGGAGTCCAGGGCTGGCAAATCAGCCCCAGCATTTT

clone_size: .
d_call: .
j_call: TRBJ1-1
v_call: TRBV20-1
cdr3_aa: CSAGGTEAFF
cdr3_nt: TGCAGTGCGGGGGGAACTGAAGCTTTCTTT

clone_size: .
d_call: TRBD1
j_call: TRBJ2-3
v_call: TRBV24-1
cdr3_aa: CATSDTTGTGTQYF
cdr3_nt: TGTGCCACCAGTGACACGACAGGGACCGGTACGCAGTATTTT

clone_size: .
d_call: TRBD2
j_call: TRBJ2-7
v_call: TRBV2
cdr3_aa: CASSGSGTSLYEQYF
cdr3_nt: TGTGCCAGCAGTGGGTCCGGGACTAGCTTGTACGAGCAGTACTTC

clone_size: .
d_call: TRBD1
j_call: TRBJ1-5
v_call: TRBV5-4
cdr3_aa: CASSRDRGVDQPQHF
cdr3_nt: TGTGCCAGCAGCAGGGACAGGGGTGTGGATCAGCCCCAGCATTTT

clone_size: .
d_call: TRBD2
j_call: TRBJ2-1
v_call: TRBV27
cdr3_aa: CASSLWEGYEQFF
cdr3_nt: TGTGCCAGCAGCCTATGGGAGGGGTATGAGCAGTTCTTC

clone_size: .
d_call: .
j_call: TRBJ2-7
v_call: TRBV6-1
cdr3_aa: CASSELASYEQYF
cdr3_nt: TGTGCCAGCAGTGAACTGGCTAGTTACGAGCAGTACTTC

clone_size: .
d_call: .
j_call: TRBJ1-2
v_call: TRBV7-9
cdr3_aa: CASSSFRQTPNYGYTF
cdr3_nt: TGTGCCAGCAGCTCTTTTCGACAGACCCCTAACTATGGCTACACCTTC

clone_size: .
d_call: .
j_call: TRBJ2-1
v_call: TRBV21-1
cdr3_aa: CASSNFGPGGYLRDEQFF
cdr3_nt: TGTGCCAGCAGCAATTTTGGTCCCGGCGGGTACTTACGCGATGAGCAGTTCTTC

clone_size: .
d_call: .
j_call: TRBJ2-3
v_call: TRBV28
cdr3_aa: CASARVDRLTDTQYF
cdr3_nt: TGTGCCAGCGCACGCGTTGACAGGTTGACAGATACGCAGTATTTT

clone_size: .
d_call: .
j_call: TRBJ1-5
v_call: TRBV19
cdr3_aa: CASSVRGGNQPQHF
cdr3_nt: TGTGCCAGTAGTGTCCGGGGGGGCAATCAGCCCCAGCATTTT

clone_size: .
d_call: .
j_call: TRBJ2-4
v_call: TRBV14
cdr3_aa: CASSQVLNIQYF
cdr3_nt: TGTGCCAGCAGCCAAGTTCTGAACATTCAGTACTTC

clone_size: once
d_call: .
j_call: TRBJ2-5
v_call: TRBV28
cdr3_aa: CASSFPTGGGLGTQYF
cdr3_nt: TGTGCCAGCAGTTTTCCTACGGGAGGGGGCCTGGGGACCCAGTACTTC

clone_size: .
d_call: TRBD1
j_call: TRBJ2-7
v_call: TRBV30
cdr3_aa: CAWSGLQGLTTHEQYF
cdr3_nt: TGTGCCTGGAGTGGTCTACAGGGGCTTACCACCCACGAGCAGTACTTC

clone_size: .
d_call: .
j_call: TRBJ1-6
v_call: TRBV5-1
cdr3_aa: CASSLGQFRNSPLHF
cdr3_nt: TGCGCCAGCAGCTTAGGACAGTTTCGAAATTCACCCCTCCACTTT

clone_size: .
d_call: TRBD1
j_call: TRBJ1-3
v_call: TRBV11-3
cdr3_aa: CASSLGGQNSGNTIYF
cdr3_nt: TGTGCCAGCAGCTTAGGGGGACAGAACTCTGGAAACACCATATATTTT

clone_size: .
d_call: .
j_call: TRBJ2-1
v_call: TRBV4-1
cdr3_aa: CASSQGSSRGYEQFF
cdr3_nt: TGCGCCAGCAGCCAAGGTTCGTCCAGGGGTTATGAGCAGTTCTTC

clone_size: .
d_call: .
j_call: TRBJ1-3
v_call: TRBV6-1
cdr3_aa: CASSDQGFSGNTIYF
cdr3_nt: TGTGCCAGCAGTGATCAGGGTTTTTCTGGAAACACCATATATTTT

clone_size: .
d_call: .
j_call: TRBJ1-3
v_call: TRBV6-5
cdr3_aa: CASSYGVWPSGNTIYF
cdr3_nt: TGTGCCAGCAGTTACGGAGTGTGGCCCTCTGGAAACACCATATATTTT

clone_size: .
d_call: .
j_call: TRBJ2-3
v_call: TRBV7-9
cdr3_aa: CASSLAGRDTQYF
cdr3_nt: TGTGCCAGCAGCTTAGCAGGGAGGGATACGCAGTATTTT

clone_size: once
d_call: .
j_call: TRBJ2-2
v_call: TRBV10-3
cdr3_aa: CAAKTEPNTGELFF
cdr3_nt: TGTGCCGCAAAGACAGAGCCGAACACCGGGGAGCTGTTTTTT

clone_size: .
d_call: .
j_call: TRBJ1-2
v_call: TRBV30
cdr3_aa: CASSTGYGYTF
cdr3_nt: TGTGCCAGCTCAACGGGTTATGGCTACACCTTC

clone_size: .
d_call: TRBD1
j_call: TRBJ1-2
v_call: TRBV9
cdr3_aa: CASSSVPPGQVHFNYGYTF
cdr3_nt: TGTGCCAGCAGCTCGGTACCACCGGGACAGGTACACTTTAACTATGGCTACACCTTC

clone_size: .
d_call: .
j_call: TRBJ1-1
v_call: TRBV19
cdr3_aa: CASSANRDLNTEAFF
cdr3_nt: TGTGCCAGTAGTGCGAACAGGGACCTGAACACTGAAGCTTTCTTT

clone_size: .
d_call: .
j_call: TRBJ2-1
v_call: TRBV19
cdr3_aa: CASTPRSGFEQFF
cdr3_nt: TGTGCCAGTACCCCTAGGTCCGGGTTTGAGCAGTTCTTC

clone_size: .
d_call: .
j_call: TRBJ1-5
v_call: TRBV27
cdr3_aa: CASRVTGVTNQPQHF
cdr3_nt: TGTGCCAGCAGGGTGACCGGGGTGACAAATCAGCCCCAGCATTTT

clone_size: .
d_call: TRBD2
j_call: TRBJ2-2
v_call: TRBV28
cdr3_aa: CASTRGGGLAGGTGELFF
cdr3_nt: TGTGCCAGCACCCGAGGGGGTGGGCTAGCGGGCGGCACCGGGGAGCTGTTTTTT

clone_size: .
d_call: .
j_call: TRBJ1-2
v_call: TRBV6-5
cdr3_aa: CASAYRDQGYTF
cdr3_nt: TGTGCCAGCGCGTACAGGGACCAAGGCTACACCTTC

clone_size: .
d_call: TRBD1
j_call: TRBJ1-1
v_call: TRBV4-3
cdr3_aa: CASSQEFSGGNTEAFF
cdr3_nt: TGCGCCAGCAGCCAAGAGTTTTCAGGGGGCAACACTGAAGCTTTCTTT

clone_size: .
d_call: .
j_call: TRBJ1-2
v_call: TRBV6-2/TRBV6-3
cdr3_aa: CASSQTGFYGYTF
cdr3_nt: TGTGCCAGCAGTCAAACAGGGTTCTATGGCTACACCTTC

clone_size: .
d_call: .
j_call: TRBJ2-7
v_call: TRBV5-4
cdr3_aa: CASSRDTSYEQYF
cdr3_nt: TGTGCCAGCAGTAGGGACACCTCCTACGAGCAGTACTTC

clone_size: .
d_call: .
j_call: TRBJ1-1
v_call: TRBV6-4
cdr3_aa: CASSKEGSVTEAFF
cdr3_nt: TGTGCCAGCTCAAAGGAGGGATCGGTCACTGAAGCTTTCTTT

clone_size: .
d_call: .
j_call: TRBJ2-7
v_call: TRBV25-1
cdr3_aa: CASSDSYEQYF
cdr3_nt: TGTGCCAGCAGTGATTCATACGAGCAGTACTTC